The text below deals with one TCR beta chain. Its antigen is currently not known. The sample holds no much larger clone one base away, and base qualities are not on file. This record belongs to a study of technical replicates of blood from a few donors (dated by TCRdb to 2016 to 2017). Libraries were built with the immunoSEQ multiplex PCR assay. Entries here come from immuneACCESS through TCRdb and include only in-frame sequences with V and J called. Some clones fail to appear in such tables; in the studies checked, an unresolved V gene covers under half of the shortfall, and the cause of the remainder is unknown. The sample includes around 92,000 clones, with 90% to 97% observed a single time. The biggest ten clones account for 0.2% to 0.25% of the sample. Cut back by 4 bases and 0 bases, the V and J ends lie 13 bases apart. The cysteine opens and the phenylalanine closes a CDR3 of 15 amino acids. CDR3 DNA is the only sequence kept; it has 45 bases, read in frame from the first base. In the germline V gene (reference sequence), CDR1 corresponds to SGHKS and CDR2 to YYEKEE.

Sequencing was done on a sample of T cells isolated from PBMCs. This clonotype originated in a human donor in good health. The chain couples TRBV5-5 to TRBJ1-1; a confident D gene designation cannot be given. CDR3 protein: CASSPATGMNTEAFF. The nucleotide sequence reads TGTGCCAGCAGCCCTGCGACGGGAATGAACACTGAAGCTTTCTTT.